The 21 T cell receptor beta chains given below trace back to one sample, sequenced in a study of blood T cell repertoires in COVID-19. Produced via immunoSEQ multiplex PCR; TCRdb's table is partial and in-frame only. The data hold 250,000 to 300,000 clones, with 86% observed a single time. Material: peripheral blood. Every receptor here comes from a man aged 25-45 years with active or convalescent COVID-19.

The V call is TRBV19, the J call TRBJ2-7, with 7 bases aligning to TRBD1. V was pared by 0 bases and J by 5 bases, with 10 bases of the junction left unmatched. CDR3 length: 16 residues. CDR1 and CDR2 (germline): LNHDA, SQIVND (reference sequence). The CDR3 region is CASSIDEHRGNDEQYF. The DNA of the CDR3 is TGTGCCAGTAGTATAGACGAGCACAGGGGAAACGACGAGCAGTACTTC.

The chain uses TRBV7-2 and TRBJ2-3, with 13 bases fitting TRBD2. CDR1 and CDR2 (germline): SGHTA, FQGNSA. This CDR3 is 15 amino acids long. The CDR3 coding sequence is TGTGCGACTACTAGCGGGGGGGCCGGGACAGATACGCAGTATTTT. Translation gives CATTSGGAGTDTQYF.

The chain joins TRBV7-6 to TRBJ2-5; 8 bases are a match to TRBD1. Trimming at V came to 2 bases and at J to 4 bases, leaving 15 bases not matched to a gene. The length of the CDR3 is 18 residues. CDR1 is SGHVS and CDR2 is FNYEAQ in the germline V gene. CDR3 DNA sequence: TGTGCCAGCAGCTTATCAAATCCTGGACAGGGTTCGGGAGAGACCCAGTACTTC. Protein product: CASSLSNPGQGSGETQYF.

On this clone itself: It is unclear where the CDR3 begins or ends on the DNA, so no DNA is shown, and the CDR3 is as TCRdb lists it. The V and J genes are TRBV4-1 and TRBJ1-2; the tabulated D call, TRBD1, remains unverified against the DNA. Germline lookup yields CDR1 MGHRA and CDR2 YSYEKL. Both ends counted, the CDR3 spans 11 residues. The CDR3 is CASSQVGVGAF.

The chain employs TRBV19 and TRBJ1-2; D not certain. The CDR3 totals 13 residues. CDR1 and CDR2 from the germline V gene are LNHDA and SQIVND (reference sequence). V lost 3 bases and J 4 bases, leaving 9 bases between the germline ends. CDR3 sequence: CASSIGVFYGYTF. The CDR3 region has the DNA TGTGCCAGTAGTATCGGGGTGTTCTATGGCTACACCTTC.

The chain combines TRBV29-1 with TRBJ2-1; TRBD2 agrees at 9 bases. Germline-derived CDR1 and CDR2 are SQVTM and ANQGSEA. The CDR3 loop spans 14 amino acids. The J segment lost 6 bases and the V segment lost 3 bases, leaving 6 bases of the junction unmatched. The CDR3 sequence is CSVEASGASNEQFF. Written as DNA, the CDR3 is TGCAGCGTTGAGGCTAGCGGGGCCTCCAATGAGCAGTTCTTC.

V and J are TRBV10-2 and TRBJ2-5, with 8 bases lining up with TRBD2. Looked up from germline, CDR1 is WSHSY and CDR2 is SAAADI. The CDR3 runs to 15 residues. Trimming removed 6 bases from V and 10 bases from J; junction bases left unmatched: 16. In nucleotides, the CDR3 is TGCGCCAGCAGGTTAGCGGGAACTACCCTCGGGGGCCAGTACTTC. Protein product: CASRLAGTTLGGQYF.

The chain combines TRBV19 with TRBJ1-1; TRBD1 matches at 11 bases. CDR1 and CDR2 (germline): LNHDA, SQIVND (reference sequence). CDR3 length: 15 amino acids. The V gene end was trimmed by 5 bases and the J gene end by 5 bases; junction bases not matched to a gene: 7. The CDR3 DNA sequence: TGTGCCAGTAGTCTGGGGACAGGGGGGAATACTGAAGCTTTCTTT. It codes for CASSLGTGGNTEAFF.

V is TRBV7-9 and J is TRBJ2-1; the match to TRBD1 covers 7 bases. The V gene's germline CDR1 is SEHNR and CDR2 FQNEAQ (reference sequence). The CDR3 consists of 14 residues. V trimming: 1 base; J trimming: 8 bases; junction bases outside the gene matches: 5. CDR3 amino acids: CASSLEDRLDEQFF. CDR3 DNA: TGTGCCAGCAGCTTAGAGGACAGGTTGGATGAGCAGTTCTTC.

The chain couples TRBV4-1 to TRBJ1-2; unclear D gene. This CDR3 has 12 residues. V shed 3 bases and J shed 6 bases, with 8 bases lying between them. CDR1 MGHRA and CDR2 YSYEKL come from the germline V gene. CDR3 region: CASSHGGDGYTF. In DNA form, the CDR3 reads TGCGCCAGCAGCCACGGCGGGGATGGCTACACCTTC.

This clone was found once. The chain couples TRBV27 to TRBJ2-2, with D uncertain. CDR3 length: 14 residues. V lost 2 bases, J lost 3 bases, and 7 bases lay in between. CDR1 is MNHEY, CDR2 SMNVEV, per germline (reference sequence). CDR3 protein: CASSLGPYTGELFF. The CDR3 DNA reads TGTGCCAGCAGTTTAGGGCCATACACCGGGGAGCTGTTTTTT.

The V call is TRBV2, the J call TRBJ2-2; tentative D call: TRBD1 (6 bases). This CDR3 spans 15 amino acids. The V gene lost 6 bases and the J gene lost 0 bases, with 11 bases spanning the gap. The germline gives CDR1 SNHLY, CDR2 FYNNEI. CDR3 nucleotide sequence: TGTGCCAGCAGCTCGGGACACCCGAACACCGGGGAGCTGTTTTTT. Amino acid sequence: CASSSGHPNTGELFF. Full variable domain (missing parts from reference TRBV2 and TRBJ2-2): EPEVTQTPSHQVTQMGQEVILRCVPISNHLYFYWYRQILGQKVEFLVSFYNNEISEKSEIFDDQFSVERPDGSNFTLKIRSTKLEDSAMYFCASSSGHPNTGELFFGEGSRLTVL.

This chain uses TRBV18 with TRBJ1-2; D uncertain. The CDR3 covers 17 residues. Trimming took 2 bases from V and 0 from J, leaving 16 bases between them. The V gene's germline CDR1 is KGHSH and CDR2 LQKENI. CDR3 in amino acids: CASSPARRPDTNYGYTF. The CDR3 DNA sequence: TGTGCCAGCTCACCAGCGCGTAGGCCAGACACTAACTATGGCTACACCTTC.

This clone has a handful of counts. This chain joins TRBV7-9 and TRBJ1-4, with D tentatively TRBD1 (6 bases). The V gene's germline CDR1 is SEHNR and CDR2 FQNEAQ (reference sequence). V lost 3 bases, J lost 5 bases, and 10 bases lay in between. The CDR3 has 14 amino acids. The CDR3 here is CASSFQGLNEKLFF. CDR3 nucleotides: TGTGCCAGCAGCTTCCAGGGGTTGAATGAAAAACTGTTTTTT.

V usage is TRBV18 and J usage is TRBJ1-2; D is unresolved. V gave up 3 bases and J gave up 1 base, with 9 bases separating them. CDR1 is KGHSH, CDR2 LQKENI, per germline. The CDR3 totals 14 residues. The CDR3 nucleotides are TGTGCCAGCTCACCGCCCGTCGGTAACTATGGCTACACCTTC. As protein: CASSPPVGNYGYTF.

V usage is TRBV20-1 and J usage is TRBJ2-7, with 13 positions matching TRBD2. Germline values: CDR1 DFQATT, CDR2 SNEGSKA (reference sequence). CDR3 size: 15 residues. V lost 6 bases to trimming and J lost 3 bases; unmatched junction nucleotides: 8. CDR3 sequence (DNA): TGCAGTGCGAGTTACCGACTAGCGGGGGGCTACGAGCAGTACTTC. This encodes CSASYRLAGGYEQYF.

The chain couples TRBV4-3 to TRBJ2-2; D is perhaps TRBD2 (6 bases). Between the trimmed V and J ends, which lost 4 bases and 4 bases, there was a span of 16 bases. The CDR3 extends over 16 amino acids. Germline lookup yields CDR1 LGHNA and CDR2 YSLEER. DNA for the CDR3: TGCGCCAGCAGCCCCCCAGCGCAGGGAGGCACCGGGGAGCTGTTTTTT. The encoded protein is CASSPPAQGGTGELFF.

This clone was observed a handful of times. The chain joins TRBV5-1 to TRBJ2-5; TRBD1 might be the D (6 bases). Germline V gives CDR1 SGHRS, CDR2 YFSETQ. CDR3 length: 15 residues. Trimming left V 3 bases short and J 0 bases short, with 12 bases between. The CDR3 DNA follows: TGCGCCAGCAGCTCGTGGGGGCGGCACCAAGAGACCCAGTACTTC. This sequence encodes CASSSWGRHQETQYF.

The V and J genes are TRBV28 and TRBJ2-7, with 9 bases lining up with TRBD2. This CDR3 spans 14 amino acids. Germline trimming cut 3 bases from V and 4 bases from J; bases unmatched to any gene: 4. Germline V gives CDR1 MDHEN, CDR2 SYDVKM. The CDR3 reads CASSFLAGNYEQYF. CDR3 nucleotides: TGTGCCAGCAGTTTCCTAGCGGGGAATTACGAGCAGTACTTC.

The V and J genes are TRBV20-1 and TRBJ2-5; possibly TRBD1 for D (5 bases). CDR3 length: 11 residues. V lost 7 bases and J 5 bases, leaving 11 bases between the germline ends. Germline lookup yields CDR1 DFQATT and CDR2 SNEGSKA (reference sequence). The chain's CDR3 is CSGEWGETQYF. The CDR3 DNA reads as TGCAGTGGCGAGTGGGGCGAGACCCAGTACTTC.

V and J are TRBV6-1 and TRBJ2-5; D might be TRBD2 (7 bases). CDR1 MNHNS and CDR2 SASEGT come from the germline V gene. V lost 0 bases to trimming and J lost 2 bases, with 22 bases between them. This CDR3 has 19 residues. CDR3 sequence reads: CASSEAYGVGGGPQETQYF. CDR3 in DNA: TGTGCCAGCAGTGAAGCGTATGGCGTGGGGGGGGGCCCTCAAGAGACCCAGTACTTC.